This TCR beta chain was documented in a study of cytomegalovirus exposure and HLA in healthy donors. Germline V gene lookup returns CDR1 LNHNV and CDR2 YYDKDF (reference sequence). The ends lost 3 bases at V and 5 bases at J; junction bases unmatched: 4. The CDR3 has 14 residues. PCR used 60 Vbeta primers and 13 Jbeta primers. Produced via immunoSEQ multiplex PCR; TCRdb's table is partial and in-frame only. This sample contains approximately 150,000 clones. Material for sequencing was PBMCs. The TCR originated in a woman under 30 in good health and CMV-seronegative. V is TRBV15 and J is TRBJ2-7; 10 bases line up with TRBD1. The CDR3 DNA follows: TGTGCCACCAGCAGGGGGGGGACAGGGGACGAGCAGTACTTC. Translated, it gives CATSRGGTGDEQYF.